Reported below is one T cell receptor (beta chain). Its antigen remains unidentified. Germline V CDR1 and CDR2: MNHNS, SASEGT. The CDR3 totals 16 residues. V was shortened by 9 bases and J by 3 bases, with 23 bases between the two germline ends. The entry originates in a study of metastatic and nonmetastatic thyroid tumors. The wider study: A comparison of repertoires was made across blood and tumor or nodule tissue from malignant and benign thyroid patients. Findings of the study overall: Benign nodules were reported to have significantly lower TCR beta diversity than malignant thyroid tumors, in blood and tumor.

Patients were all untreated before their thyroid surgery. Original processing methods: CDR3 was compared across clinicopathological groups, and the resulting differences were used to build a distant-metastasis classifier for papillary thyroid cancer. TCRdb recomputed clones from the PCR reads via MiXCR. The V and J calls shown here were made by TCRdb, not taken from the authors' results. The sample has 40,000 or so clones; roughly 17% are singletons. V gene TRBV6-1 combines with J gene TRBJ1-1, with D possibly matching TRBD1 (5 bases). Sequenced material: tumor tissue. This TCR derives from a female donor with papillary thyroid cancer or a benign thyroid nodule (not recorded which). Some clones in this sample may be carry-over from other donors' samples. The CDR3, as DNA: TGTGCCAGAAGTACCCGGGACTCACTCTCGGACACTGAAGCTTTCTTT. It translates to CARSTRDSLSDTEAFF.